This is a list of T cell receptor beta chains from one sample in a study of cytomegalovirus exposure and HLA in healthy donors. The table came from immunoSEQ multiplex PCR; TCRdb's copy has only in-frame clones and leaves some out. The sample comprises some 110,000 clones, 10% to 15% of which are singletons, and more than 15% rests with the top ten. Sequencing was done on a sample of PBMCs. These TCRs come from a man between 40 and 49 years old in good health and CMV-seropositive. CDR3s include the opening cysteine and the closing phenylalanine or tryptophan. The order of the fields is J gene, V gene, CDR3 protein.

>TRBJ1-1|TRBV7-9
CASSFPENTEAFF
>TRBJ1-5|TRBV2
CASSAGNQPQHF
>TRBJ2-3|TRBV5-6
CASSHRLAAITDTQYF
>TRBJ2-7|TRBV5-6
CASSFAGYEQYF
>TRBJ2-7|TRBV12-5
CASGLYLDPRRREQYF
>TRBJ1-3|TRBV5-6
CASSLDTTTGNTIYF
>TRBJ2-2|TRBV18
CASSPPWDSQGPNTGELFF
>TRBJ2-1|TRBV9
CASSVGGPSSYNEQFF
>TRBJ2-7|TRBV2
CASHRAYEQYF
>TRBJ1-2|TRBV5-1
CASSLGANYGYTF
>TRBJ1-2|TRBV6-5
CASSRLQGSHGYTF
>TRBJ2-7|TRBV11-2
CASSPSVSSYEQYF
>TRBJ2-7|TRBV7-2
CASSLALTGEQYF
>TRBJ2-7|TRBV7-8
CASNRGQTYEQYF
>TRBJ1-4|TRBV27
CASSLSRRAVEKLFF
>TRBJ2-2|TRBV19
CASSQAGVRTGELFF
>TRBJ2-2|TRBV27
CATLLSGLSNTGELFF
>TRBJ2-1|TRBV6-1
CASATHRGNYNEQFF
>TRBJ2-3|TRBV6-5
CASSYSIAGAVGQYF
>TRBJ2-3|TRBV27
CASSLTFGTVDYGMGTDTQYF
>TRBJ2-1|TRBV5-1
CASSLAPSGSGGEQFF
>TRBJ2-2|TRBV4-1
CASSHLAGELFF
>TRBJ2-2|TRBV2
CASRELTGELFF
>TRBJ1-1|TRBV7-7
CASSFGTDTEAFF
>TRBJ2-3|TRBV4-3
CASSQEDRLYTDTQYF
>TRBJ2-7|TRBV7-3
CASSPSGTSGSYEQYF
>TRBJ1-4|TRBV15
CATSRDLAAGSNEKLFF
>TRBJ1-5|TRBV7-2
CASSYSSNQPQHF
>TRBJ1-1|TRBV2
CASSEVQRSEAFF
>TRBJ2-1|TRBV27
CASSYSDSGYNEQFF
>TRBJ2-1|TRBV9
CASSVDSRSSNEQFF
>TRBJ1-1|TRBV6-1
CASRRIRNTEAFF
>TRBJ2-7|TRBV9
CASSPRESGGTEQYF
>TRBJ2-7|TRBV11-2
CASSLYGGEVYEQYF
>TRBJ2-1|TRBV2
CASSEVGATYNEQFF
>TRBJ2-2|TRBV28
CASSLPPWDRRLNTGELFF
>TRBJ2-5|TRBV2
CASMTVGGETQYF
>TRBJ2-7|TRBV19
CASSQETGRAYEQYF
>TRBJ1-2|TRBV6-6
CASSYGQIDPYGYTF
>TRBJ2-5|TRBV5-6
CASSRPTEQETQYF
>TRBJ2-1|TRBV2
CASSASGAYNEQFF